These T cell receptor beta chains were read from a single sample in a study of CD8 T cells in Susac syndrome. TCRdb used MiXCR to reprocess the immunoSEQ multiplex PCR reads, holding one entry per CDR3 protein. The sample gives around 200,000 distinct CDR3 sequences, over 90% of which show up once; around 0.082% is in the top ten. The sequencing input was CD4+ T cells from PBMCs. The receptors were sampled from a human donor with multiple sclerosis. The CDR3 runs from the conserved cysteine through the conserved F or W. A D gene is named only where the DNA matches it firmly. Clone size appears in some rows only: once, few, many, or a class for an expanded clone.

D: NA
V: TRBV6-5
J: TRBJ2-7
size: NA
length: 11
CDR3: CASSYGRAQYF
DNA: TGTGCCAGCAGTTACGGGCGGGCGCAGTACTTC

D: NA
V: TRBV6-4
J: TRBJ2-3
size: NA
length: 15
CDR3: CASSDSGGFTDTQYF
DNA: TGTGCCAGCAGTGACTCTGGGGGTTTCACAGATACGCAGTATTTT

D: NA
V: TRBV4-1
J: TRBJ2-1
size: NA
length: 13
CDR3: CASSQPLDGIRFF
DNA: TGCGCCAGCAGCCAACCCCTCGACGGTATTCGGTTCTTC

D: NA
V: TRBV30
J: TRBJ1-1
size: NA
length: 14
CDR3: CAWSVGGANTEAFF
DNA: TGTGCCTGGAGTGTTGGTGGGGCGAACACTGAAGCTTTCTTT

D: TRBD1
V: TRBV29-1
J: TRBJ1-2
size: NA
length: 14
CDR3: CSAIRTGGATGYTF
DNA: TGCAGCGCCATCCGGACAGGGGGCGCGACTGGCTACACCTTC

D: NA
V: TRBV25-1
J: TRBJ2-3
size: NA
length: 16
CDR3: CASSEANRGFVDTQYF
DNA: TGTGCCAGCAGTGAGGCGAATCGGGGATTTGTGGATACGCAGTATTTT

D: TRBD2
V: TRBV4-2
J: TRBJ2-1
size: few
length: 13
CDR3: CASSRTGGNEQFF
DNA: TGTGCCAGCAGCCGTACGGGAGGCAATGAGCAGTTCTTC

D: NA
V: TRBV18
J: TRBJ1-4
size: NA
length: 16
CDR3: CASSPPRGATNEKLFF
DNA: TGTGCCAGCTCACCACCGCGAGGGGCAACTAATGAAAAACTGTTTTTT

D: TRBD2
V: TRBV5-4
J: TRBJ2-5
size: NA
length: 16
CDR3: CASSPLAGGAVETQYF
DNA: TGTGCCAGCAGCCCCTTAGCGGGGGGGGCCGTAGAGACCCAGTACTTC

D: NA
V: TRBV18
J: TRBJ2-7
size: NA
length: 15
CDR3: CASSPSSVSSYEQYF
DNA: TGTGCCAGCTCACCGAGTAGCGTGAGCTCCTACGAGCAGTACTTC

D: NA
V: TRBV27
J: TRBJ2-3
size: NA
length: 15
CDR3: CASSLWGQGFHTQYF
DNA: TGTGCCAGCAGTCTCTGGGGTCAAGGATTTCATACGCAGTATTTT

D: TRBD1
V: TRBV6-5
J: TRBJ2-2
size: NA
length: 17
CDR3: CASSYSGTGTNTGELFF
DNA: TGTGCCAGCAGTTACTCGGGGACAGGGACAAACACCGGGGAGCTGTTTTTT

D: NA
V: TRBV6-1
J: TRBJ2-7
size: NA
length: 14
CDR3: CASGFGVGIYEQYF
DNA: TGTGCCAGCGGATTTGGCGTCGGGATCTACGAGCAGTACTTC

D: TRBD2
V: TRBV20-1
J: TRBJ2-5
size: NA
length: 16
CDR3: CSAQRTSGGAGETQYF
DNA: TGCAGTGCTCAACGGACTAGCGGGGGGGCTGGGGAGACCCAGTACTTC

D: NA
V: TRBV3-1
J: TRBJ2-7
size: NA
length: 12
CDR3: CASSLNPREQYF
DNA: TGTGCCAGCAGCCTGAATCCTCGCGAGCAGTACTTC

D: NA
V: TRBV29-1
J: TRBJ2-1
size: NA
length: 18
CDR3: CSVEGFLSVPSSYNEQFF
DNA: TGCAGCGTTGAAGGGTTCCTATCCGTACCTAGCTCCTACAATGAGCAGTTCTTC

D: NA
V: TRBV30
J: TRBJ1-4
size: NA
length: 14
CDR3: CAWSVFATNEKLFF
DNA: TGTGCCTGGAGTGTGTTCGCAACTAATGAAAAACTGTTTTTT

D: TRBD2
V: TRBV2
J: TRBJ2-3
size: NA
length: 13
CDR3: CASMAGVVDTQYF
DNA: TGTGCCAGCATGGCGGGGGTGGTAGATACGCAGTATTTT

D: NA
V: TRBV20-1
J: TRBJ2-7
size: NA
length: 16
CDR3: CSARDTVSRPFYEQYF
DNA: TGCAGTGCTAGAGACACCGTCTCGCGGCCTTTCTACGAGCAGTACTTC

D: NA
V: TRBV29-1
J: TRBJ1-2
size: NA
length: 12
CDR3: CSVEAPGEGYTF
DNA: TGCAGCGTTGAAGCGCCCGGGGAAGGCTACACCTTC

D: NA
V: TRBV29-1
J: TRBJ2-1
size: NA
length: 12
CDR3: CSVAEMDREQFF
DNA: TGCAGCGTTGCGGAGATGGACAGAGAGCAGTTCTTC

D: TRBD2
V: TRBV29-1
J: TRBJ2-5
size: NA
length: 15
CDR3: CSAPGSGGIQETQYF
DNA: TGCAGCGCCCCGGGGAGCGGGGGGATCCAAGAGACCCAGTACTTC

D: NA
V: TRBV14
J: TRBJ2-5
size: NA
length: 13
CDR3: CASSHAIRETQYF
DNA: TGTGCCAGCAGCCATGCAATCCGAGAGACCCAGTACTTC

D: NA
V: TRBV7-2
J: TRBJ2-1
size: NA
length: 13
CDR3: CASVPASDNEQFF
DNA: TGTGCCAGCGTGCCGGCATCCGACAATGAGCAGTTCTTC

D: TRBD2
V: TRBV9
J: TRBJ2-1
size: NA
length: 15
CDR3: CASSVGTRSYNEQFF
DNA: TGTGCCAGCAGCGTAGGGACTAGGAGCTACAATGAGCAGTTCTTC

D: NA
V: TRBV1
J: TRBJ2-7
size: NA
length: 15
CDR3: CTSSQDTGQSYEQYF
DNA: TGCACCAGCAGCCAAGACACGGGACAGTCCTACGAGCAGTACTTC

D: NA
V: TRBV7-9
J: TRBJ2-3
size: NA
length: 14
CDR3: CASSQGRGTDTQYF
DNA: TGTGCCAGCAGCCAAGGACGGGGGACGGATACGCAGTATTTT

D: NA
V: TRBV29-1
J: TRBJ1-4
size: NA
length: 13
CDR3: CSARGAGGEKLFF
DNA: TGCAGCGCCCGGGGGGCTGGAGGCGAAAAACTGTTTTTT

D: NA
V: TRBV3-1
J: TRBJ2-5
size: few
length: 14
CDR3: CASSRRDYQETQYF
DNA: TGTGCCAGCAGTCGCCGGGACTACCAAGAGACCCAGTACTTC

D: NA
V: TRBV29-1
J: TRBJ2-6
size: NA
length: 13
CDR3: CSAMMTGANVLTF
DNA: TGCAGCGCAATGATGACTGGGGCCAACGTCCTGACTTTC

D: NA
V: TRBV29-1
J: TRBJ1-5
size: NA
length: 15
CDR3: CSVSWGPQDNQPQHF
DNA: TGCAGCGTTTCTTGGGGGCCCCAGGACAATCAGCCCCAGCATTTT

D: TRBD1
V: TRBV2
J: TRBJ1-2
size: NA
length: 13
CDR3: CASSDWDSYGYTF
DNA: TGTGCCAGCAGTGATTGGGACAGCTATGGCTACACCTTC

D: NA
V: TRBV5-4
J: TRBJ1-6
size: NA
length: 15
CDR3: CASSLLANINSPLHF
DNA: TGTGCCAGCAGCTTGCTGGCTAACATTAATTCACCCCTCCACTTT

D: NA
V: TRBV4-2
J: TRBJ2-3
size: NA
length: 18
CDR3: CASSQDLAGRTNVDTQYF
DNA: TGTGCCAGCAGCCAAGATCTCGCAGGGCGTACTAACGTTGATACGCAGTATTTT

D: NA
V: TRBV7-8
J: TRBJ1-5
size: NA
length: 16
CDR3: CASSLEGGGMDQPQHF
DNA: TGTGCCAGCAGCTTAGAGGGAGGAGGGATGGATCAGCCCCAGCATTTT

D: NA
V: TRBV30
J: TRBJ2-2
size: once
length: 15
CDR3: CAWRNPGTYTGELFF
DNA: TGTGCCTGGAGGAATCCGGGGACCTACACCGGGGAGCTGTTTTTT

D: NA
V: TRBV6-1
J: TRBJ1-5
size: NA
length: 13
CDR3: CASSGVSDQPQHF
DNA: TGTGCCAGCAGTGGCGTGAGTGATCAGCCCCAGCATTTT

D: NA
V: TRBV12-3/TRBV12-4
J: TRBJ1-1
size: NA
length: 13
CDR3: CASTLHENTEAFF
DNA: TGTGCCAGCACCCTACACGAGAACACTGAAGCTTTCTTT

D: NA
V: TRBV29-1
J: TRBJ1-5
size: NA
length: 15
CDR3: CSVASGPSPGQPQHF
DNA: TGCAGCGTCGCCTCGGGACCGTCTCCGGGTCAGCCCCAGCATTTT

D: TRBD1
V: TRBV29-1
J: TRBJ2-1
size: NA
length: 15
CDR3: CSVQQPGQDVGEQFF
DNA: TGCAGCGTACAACAGCCGGGACAGGACGTGGGCGAGCAGTTCTTC

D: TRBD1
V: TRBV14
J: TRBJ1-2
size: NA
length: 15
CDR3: CASSLQTGSNYGYTF
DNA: TGTGCCAGCAGCCTGCAGACAGGGTCTAACTATGGCTACACCTTC

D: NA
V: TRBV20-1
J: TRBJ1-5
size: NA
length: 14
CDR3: CSAREERARQPQHF
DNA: TGCAGTGCTAGAGAGGAGAGGGCTCGACAGCCCCAGCATTTT

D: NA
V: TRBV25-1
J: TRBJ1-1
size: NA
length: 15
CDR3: CASSEGEGDVTEAFF
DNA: TGTGCCAGCAGTGAAGGGGAGGGGGATGTCACTGAAGCTTTCTTT

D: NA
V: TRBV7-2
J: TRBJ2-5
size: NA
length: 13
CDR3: CASSSRLEETQYF
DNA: TGTGCCAGCAGCTCTAGACTAGAAGAGACCCAGTACTTC

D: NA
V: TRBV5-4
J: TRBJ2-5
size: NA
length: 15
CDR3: CASSREGAPGETQYF
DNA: TGTGCCAGCAGCCGGGAGGGGGCGCCAGGGGAGACCCAGTACTTC

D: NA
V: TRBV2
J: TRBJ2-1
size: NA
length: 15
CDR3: CASSVSGALYNEQFF
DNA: TGTGCCAGCAGTGTGTCGGGGGCCCTTTACAATGAGCAGTTCTTC

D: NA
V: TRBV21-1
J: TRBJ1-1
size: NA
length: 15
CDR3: CASSKAGQPNTEAFF
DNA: TGTGCCAGCAGCAAAGCGGGACAGCCTAACACTGAAGCTTTCTTT

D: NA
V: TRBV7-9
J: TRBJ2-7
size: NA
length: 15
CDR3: CASSQWGTSGEEQYF
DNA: TGTGCCAGCAGCCAATGGGGGACCTCGGGGGAAGAGCAGTACTTC

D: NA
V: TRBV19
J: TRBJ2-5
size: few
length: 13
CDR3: CASSPRTLGTQYF
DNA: TGTGCCAGTAGTCCCCGTACGCTAGGGACCCAGTACTTC